The rows below give T cell receptor beta chains drawn from one sample of a study of blood T cell repertoires in COVID-19. Sequenced by immunoSEQ multiplex PCR; TCRdb stores in-frame clones only, minus some. The data show 220,000 or so clones, 70% to 85% seen once. Sequenced: PBMCs or T cells enriched from blood (not recorded which). These receptors originate from an older woman who had recovered from COVID-19. Each CDR3 is given with its conserved first and last residue. The D gene is left open where the match is weak. The size field is filled for only some rows; it gives once, few, many or a size class.

J gene	V gene	clone size	D gene	CDR3 DNA	CDR3 protein
TRBJ1-6	TRBV7-2	NA	NA	TGTGCCAGCAGCTTAGGGCAGGGGCCACCCCTCCACTTT	CASSLGQGPPLHF
TRBJ1-1	TRBV6-5	NA	TRBD1	TGTGCCAGCAGCCGAGGGACAGGGAACACTGAAGCTTTCTTT	CASSRGTGNTEAFF
TRBJ1-2	TRBV12-3/TRBV12-4	NA	NA	TGTGCCAGCAGCCATCGGAGCTATGGCTACACCTTC	CASSHRSYGYTF
TRBJ1-2	TRBV13	once	NA	TGTGCCAGCAGCCCTAATAAACAGGGCAGAGGCTACACCTTC	CASSPNKQGRGYTF
TRBJ1-5	TRBV4-2	NA	TRBD1	TGTGCCAGCAGCCAAGATCGGGACAGGGTCCATCAGCCCCAGCATTTT	CASSQDRDRVHQPQHF
TRBJ2-1	TRBV9	NA	NA	TGTGCCAGCAGCGAGAGCTCCTACAATGAGCAGTTCTTC	CASSESSYNEQFF
TRBJ1-5	TRBV7-9	once	TRBD1	TGTGCCAGCAGCTTAGTACAGGGGGCCTCCAATCAGCCCCAGCATTTT	CASSLVQGASNQPQHF
TRBJ2-1	TRBV18	NA	TRBD1	TGTGCCAGCTCACCGAGACAGGGGGCCTACAATGAGCAGTTCTTC	CASSPRQGAYNEQFF
TRBJ2-3	TRBV5-1	few	TRBD1	TGCGCCAGCAGCAAGACGACAGGGGTTTCTTGGGATACGCAGTATTTT	CASSKTTGVSWDTQYF
TRBJ2-3	TRBV9	NA	TRBD2	TGTGCCAGCGGGAGGGCTAGCGGGGCGGTAGATACGCAGTATTTT	CASGRASGAVDTQYF
TRBJ1-4	TRBV5-1	NA	TRBD1	TGCGCCAGCAGCGCGGACTCCGGGACAGCTAATGAAAAACTGTTTTTT	CASSADSGTANEKLFF
TRBJ1-2	TRBV5-5	NA	TRBD1	TGTGCCAGCAGCTTTGACAGGGGAGGTGGCTACACCTTC	CASSFDRGGGYTF
TRBJ2-1	TRBV19	NA	TRBD1	TGTGCCAGTAGTCTGGACAGGGGCGACTACAATGAGCAGTTCTTC	CASSLDRGDYNEQFF
TRBJ1-5	TRBV7-8	once	NA	TGTGCCAGCAGCCCCGGGGGGGGCGCCGGGCAGCCCCAGCATTTT	CASSPGGGAGQPQHF
TRBJ2-7	TRBV7-9	few	NA	TGTGCCAGCAGCTTAGCCACAGACGAGCAGTACTTC	CASSLATDEQYF
TRBJ2-1	TRBV5-1	NA	TRBD1	TGCGCCAGCAGCTTGGGACAGGGGGCACCCAATGAGCAGTTCTTC	CASSLGQGAPNEQFF
TRBJ2-7	TRBV5-5	NA	NA	TGTGCCAGCAGCCCTGGACAGACCTACTACGAGCAGTACTTC	CASSPGQTYYEQYF
TRBJ1-3	TRBV6-2/TRBV6-3	NA	NA	TGTGCCAGCAGTTACGGTACAGGGAATCCTGGAAACACCATATATTTT	CASSYGTGNPGNTIYF
TRBJ1-6	TRBV19	NA	NA	TGTGCCAGTAGTATAGCGCGGCAGGGTAGTTCACCCCTCCACTTT	CASSIARQGSSPLHF
TRBJ1-5	TRBV18	NA	TRBD1	TGTGCCAGCTCACCGGCCTGGACAGGGTATAGCAATCAGCCCCAGCATTTT	CASSPAWTGYSNQPQHF
TRBJ1-2	TRBV2	few	TRBD1	TGTGCCAGCATCCTCGGGACAGACTATGGCTACACCTTC	CASILGTDYGYTF
TRBJ1-1	TRBV27	NA	NA	TGTGCCAGCAGTTTTCCAGGGTCTTTGTCAGCTTTCTTT	CASSFPGSLSAFF
TRBJ1-5	TRBV19	NA	NA	TGTGCCAGTAGTATGGGGGCAACGGATCAGCCCCAGCATTTT	CASSMGATDQPQHF
TRBJ1-5	TRBV3-1/TRBV3-2	NA	NA	TGTGCCAGCAGCCTGACCTACCTCCCAGGGGGCAATCAGCCCCAGCATTTT	CASSLTYLPGGNQPQHF
TRBJ1-2	TRBV10-3	NA	TRBD1	TGTGCCATCAGCAACGGACAGGGAGAGGGGATCTACACCTTC	CAISNGQGEGIYTF
TRBJ1-1	TRBV19	NA	NA	TGTGCCAGTAGTATATTGTCAGAGAACACTGAAGCTTTCTTT	CASSILSENTEAFF
TRBJ1-1	TRBV15	NA	TRBD1	TGTGCCACCAGCAGAGAGACAGGGTCAATGACTGAAGCTTTCTTT	CATSRETGSMTEAFF
TRBJ1-3	TRBV7-6	NA	TRBD1	TGTGCCAGCAGCCAGGGACAGACAAACACCATATATTTT	CASSQGQTNTIYF
TRBJ2-4	TRBV27	once	TRBD2	TGTGCCAGCAGTTTGGGAGGGTTTGGAAACATTCAGTACTTC	CASSLGGFGNIQYF
TRBJ2-2	TRBV11-3	NA	NA	TGTGCCAGCAGCCCAGGGGCCGGGGAGCTGTTTTTT	CASSPGAGELFF
TRBJ1-6	TRBV4-3	NA	TRBD1	TGCGCCAGCAGCCAGTCGACCACAGGGGGTTCACCCCTCCACTTT	CASSQSTTGGSPLHF
TRBJ1-1	TRBV6-5	NA	NA	TGTGCCAGCAGCCTCGGACAGATCACTGAAGCTTTCTTT	CASSLGQITEAFF
TRBJ2-1	TRBV19	NA	TRBD2	TGTGCCAGTAGTCGGACTAGCGGGGAATACAATGAGCAGTTCTTC	CASSRTSGEYNEQFF
TRBJ1-2	TRBV19	NA	NA	TGTGCCAGTAGTATAGTATTACGACAGCCTGATGGCTACACCTTC	CASSIVLRQPDGYTF
TRBJ1-4	TRBV4-2	NA	TRBD1	TGTGCCAGCAGCCAAGTCCCGACAGGGATTAATGAAAAACTGTTTTTT	CASSQVPTGINEKLFF
TRBJ1-3	TRBV19	NA	TRBD1	TGTGCCAGTAGGGGGACAGGGCCTGGAAACACCATATATTTT	CASRGTGPGNTIYF
TRBJ2-7	TRBV30	NA	TRBD2	TGTGCCTACCGGGGACTAGCGGGAGGCGAGCAGTACTTC	CAYRGLAGGEQYF
TRBJ1-3	TRBV5-5	NA	NA	TGTGCCAGCAGCCGCGTGGAGACCCCAAACTCTGGAAACACCATATATTTT	CASSRVETPNSGNTIYF
TRBJ1-6	TRBV5-4	NA	NA	TGTGCCAGCAGCTTGGACATCGGGGTTCATAATTCACCCCTCCACTTT	CASSLDIGVHNSPLHF
TRBJ1-1	TRBV19	once	NA	TGTGCCAGTAGTATTGGATTAGGGGCTGAAGCTTTCTTT	CASSIGLGAEAFF
TRBJ2-3	TRBV27	NA	TRBD2	TGTGCCAGCAGTTTATCCCATACCCGACTAGCGGAGGGCACAGATACGCAGTATTTT	CASSLSHTRLAEGTDTQYF
TRBJ2-1	TRBV18	NA	TRBD1	TGTGCCAGCTCACCATCAGCAGGGGGCCGAAGGAATGAGCAGTTCTTC	CASSPSAGGRRNEQFF
TRBJ1-4	TRBV24-1	NA	NA	TGTGCCCTAGTTGGCGCTTGGGAAAAACTGTTTTTT	CALVGAWEKLFF
TRBJ1-2	TRBV2	many	NA	TGTGCCAGCAGTGGAAGCCGAGGGGGAGCTAACTATGGCTACACCTTC	CASSGSRGGANYGYTF
TRBJ2-7	TRBV4-2	NA	TRBD2	TGTGCCAGTACCCCGACTAGCGGGGAGATCTGGGAGCAGTACTTC	CASTPTSGEIWEQYF
TRBJ2-3	TRBV11-2	once	NA	TGTGCCAGCAGCCGCGGACTACCCGCTAGCACAGATACGCAGTATTTT	CASSRGLPASTDTQYF
TRBJ2-1	TRBV7-2	NA	TRBD2	TGTGCCAGCAGCTTAGCGTTAGCGGGGGGGCTAAATGAGCAGTTCTTC	CASSLALAGGLNEQFF
TRBJ2-7	TRBV29-1	NA	TRBD1	TGCAGCGTGGGGAGGACAGGGAGATCCTACGAGCAGTACTTC	CSVGRTGRSYEQYF
TRBJ1-2	TRBV18	NA	NA	TGTGCCAGCTCACTCCAGGTCGACTATGGCTACACCTTC	CASSLQVDYGYTF
TRBJ1-6	TRBV6-5	NA	NA	TGTGCCAGCGACCCCAGGGGCAGGGGCCATTCACCCCTCCACTTT	CASDPRGRGHSPLHF